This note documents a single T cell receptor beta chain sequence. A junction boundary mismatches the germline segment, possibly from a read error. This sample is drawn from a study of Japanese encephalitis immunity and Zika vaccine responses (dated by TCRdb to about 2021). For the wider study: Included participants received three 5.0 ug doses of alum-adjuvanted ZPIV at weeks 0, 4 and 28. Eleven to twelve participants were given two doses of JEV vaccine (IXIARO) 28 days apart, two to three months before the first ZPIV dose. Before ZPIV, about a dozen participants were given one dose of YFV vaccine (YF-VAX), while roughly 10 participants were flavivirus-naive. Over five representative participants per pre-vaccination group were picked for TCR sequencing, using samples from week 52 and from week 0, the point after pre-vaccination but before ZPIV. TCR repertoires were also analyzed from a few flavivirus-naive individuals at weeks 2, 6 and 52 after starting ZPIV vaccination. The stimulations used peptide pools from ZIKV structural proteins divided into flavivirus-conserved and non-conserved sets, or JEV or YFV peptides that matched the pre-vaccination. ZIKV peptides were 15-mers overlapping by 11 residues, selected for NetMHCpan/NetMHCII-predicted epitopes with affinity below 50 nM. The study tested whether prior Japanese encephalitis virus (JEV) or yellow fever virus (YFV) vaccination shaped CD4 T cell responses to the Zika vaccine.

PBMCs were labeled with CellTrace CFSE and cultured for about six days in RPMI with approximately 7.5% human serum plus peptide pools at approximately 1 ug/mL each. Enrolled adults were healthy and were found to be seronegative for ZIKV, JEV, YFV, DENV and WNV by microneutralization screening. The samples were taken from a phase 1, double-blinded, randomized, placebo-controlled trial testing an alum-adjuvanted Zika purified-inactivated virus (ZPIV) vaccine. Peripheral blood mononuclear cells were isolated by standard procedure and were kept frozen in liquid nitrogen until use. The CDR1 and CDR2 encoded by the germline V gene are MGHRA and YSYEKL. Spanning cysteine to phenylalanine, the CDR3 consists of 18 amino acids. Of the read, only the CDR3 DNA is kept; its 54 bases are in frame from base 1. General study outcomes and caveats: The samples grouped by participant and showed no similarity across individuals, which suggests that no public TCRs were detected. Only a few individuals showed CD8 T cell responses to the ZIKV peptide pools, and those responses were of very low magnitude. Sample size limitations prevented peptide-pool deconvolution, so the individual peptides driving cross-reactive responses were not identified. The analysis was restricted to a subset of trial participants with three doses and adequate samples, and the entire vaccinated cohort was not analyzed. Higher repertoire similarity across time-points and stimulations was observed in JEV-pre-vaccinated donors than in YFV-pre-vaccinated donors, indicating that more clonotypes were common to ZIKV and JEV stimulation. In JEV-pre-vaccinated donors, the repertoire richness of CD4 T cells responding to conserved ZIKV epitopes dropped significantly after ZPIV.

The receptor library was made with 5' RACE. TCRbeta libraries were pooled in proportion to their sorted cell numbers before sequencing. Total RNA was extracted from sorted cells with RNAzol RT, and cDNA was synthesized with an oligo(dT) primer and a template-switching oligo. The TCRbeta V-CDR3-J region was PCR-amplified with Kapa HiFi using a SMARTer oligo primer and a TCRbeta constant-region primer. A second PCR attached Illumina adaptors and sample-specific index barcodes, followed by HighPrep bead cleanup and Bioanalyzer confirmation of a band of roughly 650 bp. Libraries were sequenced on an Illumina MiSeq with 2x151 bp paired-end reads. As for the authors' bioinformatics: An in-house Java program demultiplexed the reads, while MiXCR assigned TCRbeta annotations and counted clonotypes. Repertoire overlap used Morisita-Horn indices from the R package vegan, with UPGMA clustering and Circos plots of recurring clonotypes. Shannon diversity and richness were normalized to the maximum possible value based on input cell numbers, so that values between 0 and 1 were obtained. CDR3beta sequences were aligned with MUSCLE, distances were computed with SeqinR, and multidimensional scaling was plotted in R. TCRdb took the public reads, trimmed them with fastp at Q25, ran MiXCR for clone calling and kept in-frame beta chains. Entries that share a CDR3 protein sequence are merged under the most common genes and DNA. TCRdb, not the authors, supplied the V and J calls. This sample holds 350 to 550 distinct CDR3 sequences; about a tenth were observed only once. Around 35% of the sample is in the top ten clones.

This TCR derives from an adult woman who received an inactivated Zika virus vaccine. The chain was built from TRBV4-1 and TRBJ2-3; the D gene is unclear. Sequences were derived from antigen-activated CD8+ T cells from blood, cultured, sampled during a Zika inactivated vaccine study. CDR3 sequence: CASSRDGLLVFGTDMQYF. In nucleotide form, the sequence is TGCGCCAGCAGCCGAGATGGCCTTCTAGTTTTCGGCACAGATATGCAGTATTTT.